The T cell receptor (beta chain) described here comes from a study of tumor-infiltrating lymphocytes in primary liver carcinoma. Overall study: Samples yielded about 3.65 to 7.13 million productive TCRbeta reads, similar across tissue types. Whole-study results and caveats: Only about 7.5-24% of top clones appeared in all five tumor regions.

Starting from around 510 ng of total RNA, TCR beta cDNA was produced with a primer in the constant region. Researchers made the TCR beta libraries by running three nested multiplex PCR rounds with slightly modified ARM-PCR. The first two PCR rounds used TRBV1-TRBV30 primers with a Cbeta primer, 10 cycles each. TCRdb re-derived calls from the multiplex PCR reads in MiXCR, one entry per CDR3 protein. The sample contains more than 85,000 distinct CDR3 sequences, approximately 82% of which appear only once. Remarks on this clonotype: The antigen is undetermined. The junction and the germline gene differ at one end; a read error may be behind it.

Unsorted bulk tissue of roughly 20-34 mg yielded co-extracted RNA and DNA. Five discrete regions of every tumor underwent sampling. Each tumor sample had over 90% viable tumor cells. The CDR3 runs to 13 residues. Germline V gene sequence: CDR1 SQVTM, CDR2 ANQGSEA. This TCR was recovered from a man in his forties or fifties with primary liver carcinoma and hepatitis B virus infection. The sequenced sample was liver tumor tissue from sampling region 3. The subset is: tumor region T3, left-lateral pole. The chain has TRBV29-1 and TRBJ1-5, with D possibly being TRBD1 (5 bases). CDR3 nucleotides: TGCAGCGCCGGAAGGGGAGTGAATCGGCCCCAGCATTTT. This encodes CSAGRGVNRPQHF.